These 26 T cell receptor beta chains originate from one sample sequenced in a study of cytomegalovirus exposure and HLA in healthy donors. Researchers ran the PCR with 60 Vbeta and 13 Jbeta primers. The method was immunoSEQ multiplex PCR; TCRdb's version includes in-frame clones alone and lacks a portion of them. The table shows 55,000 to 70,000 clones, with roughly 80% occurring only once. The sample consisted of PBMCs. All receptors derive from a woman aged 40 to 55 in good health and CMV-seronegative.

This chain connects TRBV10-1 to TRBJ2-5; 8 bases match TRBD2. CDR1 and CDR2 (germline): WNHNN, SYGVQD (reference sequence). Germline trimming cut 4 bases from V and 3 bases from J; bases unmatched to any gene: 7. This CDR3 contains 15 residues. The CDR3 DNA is TGCGCCAGCAGTGGGAAGCGGGAGAGGGAAGAGACCCAGTACTTC. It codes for CASSGKREREETQYF.

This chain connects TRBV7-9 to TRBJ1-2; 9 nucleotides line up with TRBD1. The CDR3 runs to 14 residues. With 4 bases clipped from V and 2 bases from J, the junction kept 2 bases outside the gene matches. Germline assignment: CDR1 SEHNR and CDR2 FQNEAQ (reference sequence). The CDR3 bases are TGTGCCAGCAGCTCGGGGACAGGGAACTATGGCTACACCTTC. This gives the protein CASSSGTGNYGYTF.

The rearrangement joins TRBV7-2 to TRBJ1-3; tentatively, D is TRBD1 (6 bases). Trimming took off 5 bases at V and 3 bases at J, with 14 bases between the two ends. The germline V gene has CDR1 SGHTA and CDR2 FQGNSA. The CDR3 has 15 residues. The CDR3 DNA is TGTGCCAGCAGCATACAGGGCAGCGGTGGAAACACCATATATTTT. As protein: CASSIQGSGGNTIYF. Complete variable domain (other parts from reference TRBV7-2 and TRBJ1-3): GAGVSQSPSNKVTEKGKDVELRCDPISGHTALYWYRQSLGQGLEFLIYFQGNSAPDKSGLPSDRFSAERTGGSVSTLTIQRTQQEDSAVYLCASSIQGSGGNTIYFGEGSWLTVV.

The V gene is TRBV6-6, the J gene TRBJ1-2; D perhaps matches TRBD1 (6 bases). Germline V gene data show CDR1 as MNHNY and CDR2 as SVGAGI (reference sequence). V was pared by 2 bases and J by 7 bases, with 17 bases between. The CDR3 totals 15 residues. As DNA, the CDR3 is TGTGCCAGCAGTTACGGGGGCACAAGGGAGGGTGGCTACACCTTC. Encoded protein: CASSYGGTREGGYTF.

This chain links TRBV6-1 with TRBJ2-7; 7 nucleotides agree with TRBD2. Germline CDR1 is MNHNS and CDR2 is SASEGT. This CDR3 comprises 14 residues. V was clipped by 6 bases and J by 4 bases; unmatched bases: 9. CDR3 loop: CASRRLADLYEQYF. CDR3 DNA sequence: TGTGCCAGCAGAAGGCTAGCGGACCTGTACGAGCAGTACTTC.

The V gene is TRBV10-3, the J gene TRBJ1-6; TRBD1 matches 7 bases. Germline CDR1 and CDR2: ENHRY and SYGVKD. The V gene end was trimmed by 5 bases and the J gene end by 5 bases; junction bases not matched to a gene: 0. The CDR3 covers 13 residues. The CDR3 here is CAISTGDNSPLHF. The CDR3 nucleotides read TGTGCCATCAGTACAGGGGATAATTCACCCCTCCACTTT.

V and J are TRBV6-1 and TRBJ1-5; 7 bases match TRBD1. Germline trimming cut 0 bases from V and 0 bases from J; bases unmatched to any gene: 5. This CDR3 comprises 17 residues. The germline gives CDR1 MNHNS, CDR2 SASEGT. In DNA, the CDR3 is TGTGCCAGCAGTGAAGCTTGGACAGGTTTTAGCAATCAGCCCCAGCATTTT. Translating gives CASSEAWTGFSNQPQHF.

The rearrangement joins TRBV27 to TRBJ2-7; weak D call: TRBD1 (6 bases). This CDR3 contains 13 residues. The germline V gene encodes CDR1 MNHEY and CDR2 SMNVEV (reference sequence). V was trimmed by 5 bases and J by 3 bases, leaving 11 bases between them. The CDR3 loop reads CASSVGQRYEQYF. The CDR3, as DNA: TGTGCCAGCAGTGTTGGACAGCGCTACGAGCAGTACTTC.

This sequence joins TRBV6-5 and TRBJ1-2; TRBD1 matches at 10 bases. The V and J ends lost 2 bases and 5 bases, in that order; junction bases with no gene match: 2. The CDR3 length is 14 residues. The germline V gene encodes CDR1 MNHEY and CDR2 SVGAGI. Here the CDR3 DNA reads TGTGCCAGCAGTTACCGACAGGGGGCTTATGGCTACACCTTC. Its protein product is CASSYRQGAYGYTF.

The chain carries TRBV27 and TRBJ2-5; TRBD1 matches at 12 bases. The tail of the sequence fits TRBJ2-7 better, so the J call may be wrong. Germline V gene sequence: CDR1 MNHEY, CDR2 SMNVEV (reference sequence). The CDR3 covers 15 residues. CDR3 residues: CASSLLPGQGAEQYF. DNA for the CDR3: TGTGCCAGCAGTTTACTTCCGGGACAGGGGGCCGAGCAGTACTTC.

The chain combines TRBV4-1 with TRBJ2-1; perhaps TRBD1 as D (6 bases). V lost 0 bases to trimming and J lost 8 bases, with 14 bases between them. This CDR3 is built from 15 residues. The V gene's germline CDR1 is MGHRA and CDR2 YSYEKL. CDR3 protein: CASSQELAYRDEQFF. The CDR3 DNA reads TGCGCCAGCAGCCAAGAGTTGGCTTACAGGGATGAGCAGTTCTTC.

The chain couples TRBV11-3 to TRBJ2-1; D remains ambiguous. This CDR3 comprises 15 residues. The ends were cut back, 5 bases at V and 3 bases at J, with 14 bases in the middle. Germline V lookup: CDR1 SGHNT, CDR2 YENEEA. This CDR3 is CASSTTEENYNEQFF. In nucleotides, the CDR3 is TGTGCCAGCAGCACCACCGAGGAGAACTACAATGAGCAGTTCTTC.

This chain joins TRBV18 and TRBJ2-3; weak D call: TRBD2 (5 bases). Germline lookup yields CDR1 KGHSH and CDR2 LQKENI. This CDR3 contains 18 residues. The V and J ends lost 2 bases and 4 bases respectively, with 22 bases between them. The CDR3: CASSPALLSLRAPDTQYF. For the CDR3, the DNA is TGTGCCAGCTCACCAGCCCTCCTTTCCTTGCGGGCACCAGATACGCAGTATTTT.

Here the CDR3 DNA reads TGTGCCTCTAGGATGGGACATAGACAAGAGACCCAGTACTTC. This encodes CASRMGHRQETQYF. The chain is built from TRBV19 and TRBJ2-5, with D possibly being TRBD1 (6 bases). There are 14 residues in the CDR3. The germline V and J ends were trimmed by 11 bases and 2 bases, with 18 bases remaining between them. Germline V lookup: CDR1 LNHDA, CDR2 SQIVND (reference sequence).

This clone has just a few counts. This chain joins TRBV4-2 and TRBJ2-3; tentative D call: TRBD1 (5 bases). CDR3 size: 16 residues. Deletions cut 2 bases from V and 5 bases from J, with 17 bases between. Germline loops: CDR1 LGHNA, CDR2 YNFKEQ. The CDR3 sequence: CASSQSPLRGVDTQYF. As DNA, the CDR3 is TGTGCCAGCAGCCAATCCCCACTTAGGGGCGTAGATACGCAGTATTTT.

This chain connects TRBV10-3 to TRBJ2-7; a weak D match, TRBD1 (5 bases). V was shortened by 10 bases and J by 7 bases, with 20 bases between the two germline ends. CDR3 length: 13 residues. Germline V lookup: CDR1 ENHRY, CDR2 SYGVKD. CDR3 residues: CATGQGDREEQYF. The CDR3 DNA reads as TGTGCCACTGGGCAGGGCGATAGGGAAGAGCAGTACTTC.

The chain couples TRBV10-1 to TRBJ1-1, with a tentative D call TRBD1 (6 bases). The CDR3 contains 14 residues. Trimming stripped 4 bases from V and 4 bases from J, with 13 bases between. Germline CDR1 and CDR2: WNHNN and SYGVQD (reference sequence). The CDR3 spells CASSAQGGGTEAFF. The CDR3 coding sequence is TGCGCCAGCAGTGCACAGGGTGGAGGCACTGAAGCTTTCTTT.

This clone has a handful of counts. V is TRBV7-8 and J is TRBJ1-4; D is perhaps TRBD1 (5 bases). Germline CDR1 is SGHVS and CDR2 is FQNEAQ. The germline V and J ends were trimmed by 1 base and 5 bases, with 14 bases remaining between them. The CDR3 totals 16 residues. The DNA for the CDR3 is TGTGCCAGCAGCTTAGGTATTCGACAGAAGAATGAAAAACTGTTTTTT. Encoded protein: CASSLGIRQKNEKLFF.

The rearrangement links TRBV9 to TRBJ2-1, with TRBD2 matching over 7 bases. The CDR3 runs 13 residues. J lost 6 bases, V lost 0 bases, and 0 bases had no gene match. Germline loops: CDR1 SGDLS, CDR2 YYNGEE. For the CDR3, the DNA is TGTGCCAGCAGCGTAGCTAGCGGCAATGAGCAGTTCTTC. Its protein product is CASSVASGNEQFF. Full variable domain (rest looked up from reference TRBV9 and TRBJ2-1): DSGVTQTPKHLITATGQRVTLRCSPRSGDLSVYWYQQSLDQGLQFLIQYYNGEERAKGNILERFSAQQFPDLHSELNLSSLELGDSALYFCASSVASGNEQFFGPGTRLTVL.

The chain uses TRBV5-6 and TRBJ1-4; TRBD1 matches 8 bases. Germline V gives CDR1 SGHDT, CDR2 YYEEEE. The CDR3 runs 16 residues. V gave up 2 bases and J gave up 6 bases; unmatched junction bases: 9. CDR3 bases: TGTGCCAGCAGCTTCGTCCAGGGGGCAGGTTATGAAAAACTGTTTTTT. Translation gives CASSFVQGAGYEKLFF.

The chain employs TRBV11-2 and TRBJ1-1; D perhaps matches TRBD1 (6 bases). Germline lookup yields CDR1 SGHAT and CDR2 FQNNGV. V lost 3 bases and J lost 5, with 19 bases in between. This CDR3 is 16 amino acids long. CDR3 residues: CASSFIGGRGGTEAFF. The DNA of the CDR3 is TGTGCCAGCAGCTTTATAGGCGGCAGGGGAGGGACTGAAGCTTTCTTT.

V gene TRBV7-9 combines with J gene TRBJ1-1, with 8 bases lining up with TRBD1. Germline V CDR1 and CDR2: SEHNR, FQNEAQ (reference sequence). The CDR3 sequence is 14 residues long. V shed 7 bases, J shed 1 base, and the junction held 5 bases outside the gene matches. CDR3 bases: TGTGCCAGCATCGACAGGGGCCGGAACACTGAAGCTTTCTTT. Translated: CASIDRGRNTEAFF. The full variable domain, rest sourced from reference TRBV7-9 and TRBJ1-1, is DTGVSQNPRHKITKRGQNVTFRCDPISEHNRLYWYRQTLGQGPEFLTYFQNEAQLEKSRLLSDRFSAERPKGSFSTLEIQRTEQGDSAMYLCASIDRGRNTEAFFGQGTRLTVV.

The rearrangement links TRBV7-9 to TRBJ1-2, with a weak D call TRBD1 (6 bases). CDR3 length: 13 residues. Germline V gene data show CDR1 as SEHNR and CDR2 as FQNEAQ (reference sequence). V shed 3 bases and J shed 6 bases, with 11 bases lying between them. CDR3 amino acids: CASSFVGADGYTF. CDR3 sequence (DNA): TGTGCCAGCAGCTTCGTGGGGGCCGATGGCTACACCTTC.

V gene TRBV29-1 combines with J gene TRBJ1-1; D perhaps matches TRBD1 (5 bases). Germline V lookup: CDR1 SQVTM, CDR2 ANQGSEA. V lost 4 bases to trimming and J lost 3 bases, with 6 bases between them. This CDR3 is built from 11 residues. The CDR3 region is CSVVGDTEAFF. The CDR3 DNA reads TGCAGCGTTGTAGGGGACACTGAAGCTTTCTTT.

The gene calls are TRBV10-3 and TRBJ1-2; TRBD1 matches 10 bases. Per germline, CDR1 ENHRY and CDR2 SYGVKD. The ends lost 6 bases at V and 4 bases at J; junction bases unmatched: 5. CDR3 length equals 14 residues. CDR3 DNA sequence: TGTGCCATCAGCCCGGGACAGGGGATCTATGGCTACACCTTC. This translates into CAISPGQGIYGYTF.

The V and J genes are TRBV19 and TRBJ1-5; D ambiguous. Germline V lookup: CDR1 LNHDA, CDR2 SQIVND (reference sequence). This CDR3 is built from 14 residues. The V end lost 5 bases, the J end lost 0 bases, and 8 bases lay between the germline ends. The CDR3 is CASSPVNSNQPQHF. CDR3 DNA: TGTGCCAGTAGTCCCGTAAATAGCAATCAGCCCCAGCATTTT.